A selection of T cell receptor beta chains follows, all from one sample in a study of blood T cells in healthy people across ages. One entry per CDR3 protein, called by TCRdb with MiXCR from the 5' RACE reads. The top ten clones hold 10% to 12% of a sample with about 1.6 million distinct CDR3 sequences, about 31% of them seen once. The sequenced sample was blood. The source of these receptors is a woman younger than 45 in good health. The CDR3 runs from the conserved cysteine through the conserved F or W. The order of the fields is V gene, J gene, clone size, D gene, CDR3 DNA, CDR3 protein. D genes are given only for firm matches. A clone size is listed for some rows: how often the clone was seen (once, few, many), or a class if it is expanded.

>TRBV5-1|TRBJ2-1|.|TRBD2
TGCGCCAGCAGCTTGTCCGCGGGAGGGAACTACAATGAGCAGTTCTTC
CASSLSAGGNYNEQFF
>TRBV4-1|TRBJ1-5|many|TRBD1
TGCGCCAGCAGCCACCTTGGGCGGGGGACAGATCAGCCCCAGCATTTT
CASSHLGRGTDQPQHF
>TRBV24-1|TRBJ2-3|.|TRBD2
TGTGCCACCAGTGAACGAAGAGCGGGAGAAACAGATACGCAGTATTTT
CATSERRAGETDTQYF
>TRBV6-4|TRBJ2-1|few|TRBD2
TGTGCCAGCAGTGACTACAGCGGGGGGTCCAGTGAGCAGTTCTTC
CASSDYSGGSSEQFF
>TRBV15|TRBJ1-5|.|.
TGTGCCACCAGCAGAGATCGGGGGGCACTTGGCAATCAGCCCCAGCATTTT
CATSRDRGALGNQPQHF
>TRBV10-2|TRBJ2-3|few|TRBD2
TGCGCCAGCCTAATGGCGGGAGGGTCCTCAGATACGCAGTATTTT
CASLMAGGSSDTQYF
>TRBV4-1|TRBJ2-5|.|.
TGCGCCAGCAGCCAAGGAAAGGGAGTGGGGACCCAGTACTTC
CASSQGKGVGTQYF
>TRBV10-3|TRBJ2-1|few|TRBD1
TGTGCCACCAGTGAGGGACAGGCCGCCGGTGAGCAGTTCTTC
CATSEGQAAGEQFF
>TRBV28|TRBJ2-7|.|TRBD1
TGTGTCAGCAGTTTAATACAGGGGAACTACGAGCAGTACTTC
CVSSLIQGNYEQYF
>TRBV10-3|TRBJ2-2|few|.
TGTGCCATCAGTGACGGGACAACCACCGGGGAGCTGTTTTTT
CAISDGTTTGELFF
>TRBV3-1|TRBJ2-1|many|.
TGTGCCAGCAGCCGCAGCGGAGTTGAGCAGTTCTTC
CASSRSGVEQFF
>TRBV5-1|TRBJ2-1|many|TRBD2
TGCGCCAGCAGCTTGACTAGCGGGGGGTCCTACAATGAGCAGTTCTTC
CASSLTSGGSYNEQFF
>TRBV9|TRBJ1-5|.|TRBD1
TGTGCCAGCAGCCCCACAGGGGGACCTTACGGCGAGCCCCAGCATTTT
CASSPTGGPYGEPQHF
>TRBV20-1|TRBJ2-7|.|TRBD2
TGCAGTGGCCTACTAGCGGGGCGACTCTACGAGCAGTACTTC
CSGLLAGRLYEQYF
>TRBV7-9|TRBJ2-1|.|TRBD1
TGTGCCAGCAGCTTCTTAGCTGGTTGGGGACAGTTCTCCTACAATGAGCAGTTCTTC
CASSFLAGWGQFSYNEQFF
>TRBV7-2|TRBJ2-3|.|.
TGTGCCAGCAGCTTAGCGATAGGAGGAGATACGCAGTATTTT
CASSLAIGGDTQYF
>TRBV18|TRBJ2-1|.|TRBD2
TGTGCCAGCTCACCACTGGGGAGGGCCAATGAGCAGTTCTTC
CASSPLGRANEQFF
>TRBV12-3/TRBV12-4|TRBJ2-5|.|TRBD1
TGTGCCAGCAGTGTTCAGGGGGCTGAAGAGACCCAGTACTTC
CASSVQGAEETQYF
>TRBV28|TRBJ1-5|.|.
TGTGCCAGCAGTTTGGGACGGCCCAAGGCCCAGCATTTT
CASSLGRPKAQHF
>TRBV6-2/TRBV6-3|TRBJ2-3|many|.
TGTGCCAGCAGTTACGGCAGGGCGGATACGCAGTATTTT
CASSYGRADTQYF
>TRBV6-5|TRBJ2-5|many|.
TGTGCCAGCAGTCGCCTGTACCAAGAGACCCAGTACTTC
CASSRLYQETQYF
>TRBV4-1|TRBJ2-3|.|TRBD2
TGCGCCAGCAGCCAACTAGCGGGAGTAAGCACAGATACGCAGTATTTT
CASSQLAGVSTDTQYF
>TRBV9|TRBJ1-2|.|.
TGTGCCAGCAGCCCCTCCTTTGGACAGCCTAACTATGGCTACACCTTC
CASSPSFGQPNYGYTF
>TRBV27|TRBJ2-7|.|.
TGTGCCGGCAGCTCAGGGCCCTCCTACGAGCAGTACTTC
CAGSSGPSYEQYF
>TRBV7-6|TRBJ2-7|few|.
TGTGCCAGCAGCTTAGAACCCAATTTCTACGAGCAGTACTTC
CASSLEPNFYEQYF
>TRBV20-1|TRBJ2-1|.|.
TGCAGTGCTAGACATTTGGGCCCTCTCGTAGGGGAGCAGTTCTTC
CSARHLGPLVGEQFF
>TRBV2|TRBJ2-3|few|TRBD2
TGTGCCAGCAGCCCCGGACTAGTCCCGGATACGCAGTATTTT
CASSPGLVPDTQYF
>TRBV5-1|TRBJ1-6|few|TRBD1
TGCGCCAGCAGGCCGACGACAGGGAAGGGTGGTTCACCCCTCCACTTT
CASRPTTGKGGSPLHF
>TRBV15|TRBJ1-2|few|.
TGTGCCACCAGCAGAGATCTGGTGGGTTTGGGTGGCTACACCTTC
CATSRDLVGLGGYTF
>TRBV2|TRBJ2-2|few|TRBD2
TGTGCCAGCAGTCGTGAGCGGGATGACACCGGGGAGCTGTTTTTT
CASSRERDDTGELFF
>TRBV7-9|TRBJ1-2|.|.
TGCGCCAGCGTAGGCGGCTTGTTTTCTAACTATGGCTACACCTTC
CASVGGLFSNYGYTF
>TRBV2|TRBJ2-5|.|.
TGTGCCAGCAGTGATACGGGGTCCAAGCAGTACTTC
CASSDTGSKQYF
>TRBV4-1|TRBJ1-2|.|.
TGCGCCAGCAGCCAAGCGTTCGAGGGGAATGGCTATGGCTACACCTTC
CASSQAFEGNGYGYTF
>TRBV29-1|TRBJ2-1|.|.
TGCAGCGTTGACCTTCCCCGGGGGTCAGCCCTGTACAATGAGCAGTTCTTC
CSVDLPRGSALYNEQFF
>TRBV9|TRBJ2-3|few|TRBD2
TGTGCCAGCAGCGGACGGGAGGGGGGAGATACGCAGTATTTT
CASSGREGGDTQYF
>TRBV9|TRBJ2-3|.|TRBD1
TGTGCCAGCAGCGTAGCTGGGACAGGTAACACAGATACGCAGTATTTT
CASSVAGTGNTDTQYF
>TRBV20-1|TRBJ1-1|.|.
TGCAGTGCTAGAGAGTGGGTCGTTCTGGGAGCTTTCTTT
CSAREWVVLGAFF
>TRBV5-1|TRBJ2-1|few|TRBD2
TGCGCCAGCAGACGAACGGGAGGGGATGAGCAGTTCTTC
CASRRTGGDEQFF
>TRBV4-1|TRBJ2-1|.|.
TGCGCCAGCAGCCAAGTCGGGAGAGCGTCCTACAATGAGCAGTTCTTC
CASSQVGRASYNEQFF
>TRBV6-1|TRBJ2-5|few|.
TGTGCCCCGGTTCCCCAAGAGACCCAGTACTTC
CAPVPQETQYF
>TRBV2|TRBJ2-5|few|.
TGTGCCAGCACTGGAGGGGTCGGGGGTTACCAAGAGACCCAGTACTTC
CASTGGVGGYQETQYF
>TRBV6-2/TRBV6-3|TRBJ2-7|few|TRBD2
TGTGCCAGCAGTACTAAACCGGGACTAGCGACGGGATACGAGCAGTACTTC
CASSTKPGLATGYEQYF
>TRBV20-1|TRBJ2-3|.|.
TGCAGTGCTAGAGACACTAGACAAGGACACACAGATACGCAGTATTTT
CSARDTRQGHTDTQYF
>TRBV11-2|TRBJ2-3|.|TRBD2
TGTGCCAGCAGAAAAATGGGACTAGCGGCGACTGGCACAGATACGCAGTATTTT
CASRKMGLAATGTDTQYF